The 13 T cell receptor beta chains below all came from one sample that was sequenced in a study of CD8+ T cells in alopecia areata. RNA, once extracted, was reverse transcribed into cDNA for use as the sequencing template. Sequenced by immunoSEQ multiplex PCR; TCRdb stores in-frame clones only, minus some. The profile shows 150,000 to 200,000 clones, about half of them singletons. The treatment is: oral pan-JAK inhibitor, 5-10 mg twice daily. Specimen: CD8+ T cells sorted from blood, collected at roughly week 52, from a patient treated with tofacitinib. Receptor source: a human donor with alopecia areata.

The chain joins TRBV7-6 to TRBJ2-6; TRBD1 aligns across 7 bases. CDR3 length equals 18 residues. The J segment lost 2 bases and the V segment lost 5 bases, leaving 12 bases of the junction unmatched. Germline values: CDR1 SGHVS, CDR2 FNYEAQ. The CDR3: CASSPPAGQVPGANVLTF. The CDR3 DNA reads TGTGCCAGCAGCCCCCCCGCCGGACAGGTCCCTGGGGCCAACGTCCTGACTTTC.

CDR3 protein: CASSLALGSLNQPQHF. In DNA form, the CDR3 reads TGTGCCAGCAGCTTAGCGTTAGGGTCCCTCAATCAGCCCCAGCATTTT. The V gene is TRBV7-2, the J gene TRBJ1-5, with D uncertain. Deletions cut 0 bases from V and 3 bases from J, with 12 bases between. Germline assignment: CDR1 SGHTA and CDR2 FQGNSA. The CDR3 is 16 residues long.

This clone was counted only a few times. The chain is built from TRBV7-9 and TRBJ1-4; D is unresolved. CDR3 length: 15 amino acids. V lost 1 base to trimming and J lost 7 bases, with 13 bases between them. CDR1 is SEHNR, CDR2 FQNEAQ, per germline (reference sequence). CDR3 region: CASSLELRYGEKLFF. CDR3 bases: TGTGCCAGCAGCTTAGAGCTCCGGTATGGTGAAAAACTGTTTTTT.

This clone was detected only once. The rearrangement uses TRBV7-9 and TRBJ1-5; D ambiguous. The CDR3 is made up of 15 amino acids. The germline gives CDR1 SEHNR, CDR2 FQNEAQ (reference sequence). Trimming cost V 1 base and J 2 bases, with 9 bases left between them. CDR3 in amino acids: CASSLDEAGNQPQHF. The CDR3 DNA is TGTGCCAGCAGCTTAGACGAGGCGGGCAATCAGCCCCAGCATTTT.

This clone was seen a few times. In nucleotides, the CDR3 is TGCGCCAGCAGCGACCTTCCGGGGGACACGTACAATGAGCAGTTCTTC. It codes for CASSDLPGDTYNEQFF. J is TRBJ2-1 and V is TRBV4-1, with D tentatively TRBD1 or TRBD2 (6 bases each). Trimming removed 5 bases from V and 4 bases from J, with 18 bases in between. This CDR3 is 16 amino acids long. Germline CDR1 is MGHRA and CDR2 is YSYEKL.

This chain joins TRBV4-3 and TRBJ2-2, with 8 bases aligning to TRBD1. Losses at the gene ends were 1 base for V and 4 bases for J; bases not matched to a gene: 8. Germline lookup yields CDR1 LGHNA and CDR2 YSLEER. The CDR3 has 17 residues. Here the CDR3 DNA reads TGCGCCAGCAGCCAAGTGTCCCGGACAGGGCCCACCGGGGAGCTGTTTTTT. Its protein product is CASSQVSRTGPTGELFF.

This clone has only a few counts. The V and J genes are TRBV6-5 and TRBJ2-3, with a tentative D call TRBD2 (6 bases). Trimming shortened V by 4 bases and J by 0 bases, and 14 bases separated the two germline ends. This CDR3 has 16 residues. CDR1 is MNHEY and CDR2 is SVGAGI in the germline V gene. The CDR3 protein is CASSSARDFSTDTQYF. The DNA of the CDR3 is TGTGCCAGCAGTTCTGCGCGGGATTTTAGCACAGATACGCAGTATTTT.

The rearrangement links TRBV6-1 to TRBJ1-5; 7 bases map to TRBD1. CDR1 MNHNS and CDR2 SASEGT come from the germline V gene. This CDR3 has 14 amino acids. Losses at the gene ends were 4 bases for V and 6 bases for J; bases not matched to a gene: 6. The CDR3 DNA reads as TGTGCCAGCAGTGGCCCAGGGGGGCGTCAGCCCCAGCATTTT. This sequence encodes CASSGPGGRQPQHF.

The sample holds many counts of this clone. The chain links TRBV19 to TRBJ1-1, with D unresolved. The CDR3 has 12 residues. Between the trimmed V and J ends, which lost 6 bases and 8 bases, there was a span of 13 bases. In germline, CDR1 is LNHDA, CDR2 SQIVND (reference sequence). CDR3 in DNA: TGTGCCAGTAGCGACCTAGATTCCGAAGCTTTCTTT. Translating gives CASSDLDSEAFF.

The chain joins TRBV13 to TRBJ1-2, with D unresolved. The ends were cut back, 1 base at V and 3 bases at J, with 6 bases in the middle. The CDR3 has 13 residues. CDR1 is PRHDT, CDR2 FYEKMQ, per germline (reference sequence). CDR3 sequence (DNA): TGTGCCAGCAGCTTAGAGGGTTACTATGGCTACACCTTC. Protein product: CASSLEGYYGYTF.

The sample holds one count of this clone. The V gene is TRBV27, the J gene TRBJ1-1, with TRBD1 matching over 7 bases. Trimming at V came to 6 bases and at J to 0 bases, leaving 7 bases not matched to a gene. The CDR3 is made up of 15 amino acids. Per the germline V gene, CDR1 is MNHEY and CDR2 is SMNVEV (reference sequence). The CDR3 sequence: CASRKRQGVNTEAFF. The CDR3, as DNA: TGTGCCAGCAGAAAACGACAGGGCGTGAACACTGAAGCTTTCTTT.

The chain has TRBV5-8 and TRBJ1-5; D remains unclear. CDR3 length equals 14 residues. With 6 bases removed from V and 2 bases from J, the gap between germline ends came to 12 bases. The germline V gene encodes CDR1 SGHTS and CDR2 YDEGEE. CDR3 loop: CASTPRGRNQPQHF. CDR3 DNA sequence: TGTGCCAGCACCCCCCGAGGTCGCAATCAGCCCCAGCATTTT.

CDR3: CASGLVTGGSYEQYF. DNA for the CDR3: TGTGCTAGTGGTTTGGTAACAGGGGGGTCCTACGAGCAGTACTTC. The chain combines TRBV12-5 with TRBJ2-7, with 8 bases that match TRBD1. The V and J ends lost 0 bases and 1 base, in that order; junction bases with no gene match: 2. Germline CDR1 and CDR2: LGHNT and FRNRAP. The CDR3 loop spans 15 amino acids.